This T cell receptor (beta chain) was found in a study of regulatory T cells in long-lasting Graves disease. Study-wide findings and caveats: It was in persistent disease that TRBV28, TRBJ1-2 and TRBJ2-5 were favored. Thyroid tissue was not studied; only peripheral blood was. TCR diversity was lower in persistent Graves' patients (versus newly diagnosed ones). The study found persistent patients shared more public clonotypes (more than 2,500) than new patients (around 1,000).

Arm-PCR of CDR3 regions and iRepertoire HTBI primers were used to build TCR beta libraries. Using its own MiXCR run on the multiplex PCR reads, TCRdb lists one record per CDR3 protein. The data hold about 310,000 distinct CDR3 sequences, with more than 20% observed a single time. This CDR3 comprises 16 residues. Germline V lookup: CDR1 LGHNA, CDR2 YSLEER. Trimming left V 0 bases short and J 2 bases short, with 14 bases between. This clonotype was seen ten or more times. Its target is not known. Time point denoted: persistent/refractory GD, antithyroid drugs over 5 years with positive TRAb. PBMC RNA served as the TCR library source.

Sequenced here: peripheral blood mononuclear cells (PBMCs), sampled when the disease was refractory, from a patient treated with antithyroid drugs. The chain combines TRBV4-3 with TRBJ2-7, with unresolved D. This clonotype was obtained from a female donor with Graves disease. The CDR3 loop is CASSQDVTVGTYEQYF. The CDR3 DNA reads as TGCGCCAGCAGCCAAGACGTAACGGTAGGCACCTACGAGCAGTACTTC.